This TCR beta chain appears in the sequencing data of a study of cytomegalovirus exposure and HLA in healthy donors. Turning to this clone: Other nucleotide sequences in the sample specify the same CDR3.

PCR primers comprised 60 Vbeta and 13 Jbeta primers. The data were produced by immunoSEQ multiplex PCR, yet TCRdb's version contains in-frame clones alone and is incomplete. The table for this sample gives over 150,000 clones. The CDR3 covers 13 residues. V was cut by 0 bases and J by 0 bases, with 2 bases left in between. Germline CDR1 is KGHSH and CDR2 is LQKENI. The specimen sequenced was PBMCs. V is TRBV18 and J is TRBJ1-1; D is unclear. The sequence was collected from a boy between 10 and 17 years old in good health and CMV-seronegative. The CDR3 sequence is CASSPPVNTEAFF. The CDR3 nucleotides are TGTGCCAGCTCACCACCCGTGAACACTGAAGCTTTCTTT.